The T cell receptor beta chain under discussion was sequenced for a study of human T cells and chemical hapten exposure. In the original processing: Approximately 100,000 TCRs per sample was the median, with a range of roughly 20,000 to 750,000. MiXCR, applied by TCRdb to the RACE reads, yields one record per CDR3 protein. TCRdb, rather than the study authors, made the V and J calls. The sample has under 120,000 distinct CDR3 sequences, 8% to 13% seen once. As to time point: patch test 1, 2 weeks after DPC sensitization. Treatment denoted: therapeutic diphenylcyclopropenone sensitization with weekly scalp DPC. Unfractionated whole blood yielded the extracted total RNA. V gave up 4 bases and J gave up 1 base; unmatched junction bases: 15. Looked up from germline, CDR1 is MNHEY and CDR2 is SVGEGT. The CDR3 spans 18 residues. General study points: High-frequency TCRs, those above 1 in 1000, stayed the same after DPC sensitization. While controls formed fewer of them, expanded TCRs formed significantly more large CDR3 similarity clusters.

This clonotype occurred many times. Its specificity is not known. Sequenced material: whole blood, taken in connection with sensitization to the hapten diphenylcyclopropenone (DPC). This clonotype originated in a woman aged 40 to 55 with alopecia areata. Some clones in this sample may be carry-over from other donors' samples. The V and J genes are TRBV6-2 or TRBV6-3 and TRBJ2-7; TRBD2 matches at 8 bases. The CDR3 DNA reads as TGTGCCAGCAGTTTGAACCAGCTCAGCGGGAGCGGGTCCTACGAGCAGTACTTC. Protein: CASSLNQLSGSGSYEQYF.